This T cell receptor beta chain was captured by sequencing in a study of human CD8 memory T cell subsets. Regarding the study as a whole: Chao1 estimates indicated that stem-like memory T cells may be more diverse than precursor exhausted T cells.

UMI-labeled 5' RACE yielded the TCR beta libraries. Original data processing: Across the sequenced material, each individual TCR beta library was found to contain somewhere between about 3,000 and 18,000 functional CDR3 beta clonotypes. From the 5' RACE reads, TCRdb lists one entry per CDR3 protein and no DNA. The V and J calls were determined by TCRdb, not by the authors. The sample includes 12,000 or so distinct CDR3 sequences. From germline, CDR1 is LGHNA and CDR2 YNFKEQ. CDR3 length: 17 residues. Turning to this clonotype: The antigen remains unidentified.

Sequenced sample: CD8+ T cells from PBMCs. This receptor was obtained from a human donor in good health. The chain employs TRBV4-2 and TRBJ2-1; TCRdb outputs TRBD2, but without DNA this stays unchecked. This CDR3 reads CASSQESAGGPRNEQFF.